This entry lists 3 T cell receptor beta chains sequenced from one sample in a study of blood T cell repertoires in COVID-19. Produced via immunoSEQ multiplex PCR; TCRdb's table is partial and in-frame only. The repertoire has 200,000 or so clones, under 90% of them found once; the top ten carry under 12%. Sequencing was carried out using peripheral blood. These receptors were obtained from a woman of 80 years or more with COVID-19, enrolled during active disease.

V gene TRBV2 combines with J gene TRBJ2-5, with 11 bases aligning to TRBD2. The V segment lost 4 bases and the J segment 2 bases; nucleotides outside the gene matches: 3. The V gene's germline CDR1 is SNHLY and CDR2 FYNNEI. This CDR3 is built from 15 residues. CDR3 DNA sequence: TGTGCCAGCAGTGTGACTAGCGGGGTTCAAGAGACCCAGTACTTC. Translating it yields CASSVTSGVQETQYF. The full variable domain, rest sourced from reference TRBV2 and TRBJ2-5, is EPEVTQTPSHQVTQMGQEVILRCVPISNHLYFYWYRQILGQKVEFLVSFYNNEISEKSEIFDDQFSVERPDGSNFTLKIRSTKLEDSAMYFCASSVTSGVQETQYFGPGTRLLVL.

The chain uses TRBV28 and TRBJ2-3, with 8 bases fitting TRBD2. V shed 1 base, J shed 0 bases, and the junction held 9 bases outside the gene matches. This CDR3 has 18 amino acids. Germline CDR1 reads MDHEN; CDR2 reads SYDVKM. The CDR3 coding sequence is TGTGCCAGCAGTTTATCCGCGCGGCGGGGGGACAGCACAGATACGCAGTATTTT. This gives the protein CASSLSARRGDSTDTQYF.

The J gene is TRBJ2-3, the V gene TRBV9; 8 bases are a match to TRBD1. CDR1 and CDR2 from the germline V gene are SGDLS and YYNGEE. Trimming removed 1 base from V and 6 bases from J; junction bases left unmatched: 4. CDR3 size: 14 residues. The CDR3 DNA reads as TGTGCCAGCAGCGTATCGGACAGGGTGGATACGCAGTATTTT. Translating gives CASSVSDRVDTQYF.